This T cell receptor (beta chain) derives from a study of response to subunit inactivated influenza vaccine. Overall study results and limits: Each seasonal influenza vaccination recruits few new T cells, the authors suggested.

One entry per CDR3 protein, called by TCRdb with MiXCR from the RT-PCR reads. The repertoire holds 630,000 or so distinct CDR3 sequences, 15% to 19% seen once, with 11% in the top ten. The CDR3 spans 13 residues. CDR1 DFQATT and CDR2 SNEGSKA come from the germline V gene (reference sequence). Trimming removed 2 bases at V and 5 bases at J, with 12 bases between. This clonotype was seen a handful of times. As yet, its antigen is unknown. Material: PBMCs from blood, obtained about 13 days after vaccination. The TCR comes from a man between 50 and 59 years old who received an inactivated influenza vaccine. The rearrangement uses TRBV20-1 and TRBJ2-5; no firm D call. CDR3 sequence (DNA): TGCAGTGCTAGAAAGATGGTAGTCGAGACCCAGTACTTC. Its protein is CSARKMVVETQYF.